The 31 T cell receptor beta chains given below trace back to one sample, sequenced in a study of cytomegalovirus exposure and HLA in healthy donors. PCR involved 60 Vbeta and 13 Jbeta primers. Only in-frame clones appear in the TCRdb table, and some are missing; sequencing was by immunoSEQ multiplex PCR. The top ten hold 1.5% to 2% of the sample, which has approximately 150,000 clones, roughly 66% seen once. Sequencing was done on a sample of PBMCs. These receptors were taken from a woman aged 18-29 years in good health and CMV-seronegative.

This clone was observed a single time. The chain recombines TRBV4-3 with TRBJ2-3; 9 positions match TRBD2. V was clipped by 2 bases and J by 4 bases; unmatched bases: 22. Germline CDR1 LGHNA, CDR2 YSLEER. The CDR3 covers 21 residues. The CDR3, as DNA: TGCGCCAGCAGCCAAACTGAGTCGTGGCGGGGGGGCCGGCCACCCCCAGATACGCAGTATTTT. Translation: CASSQTESWRGGRPPPDTQYF.

The chain uses TRBV6-5 and TRBJ2-7; perhaps TRBD1 as D (5 bases). Germline loops: CDR1 MNHEY, CDR2 SVGAGI. The CDR3 totals 16 residues. V was trimmed by 0 bases and J by 1 base, leaving 13 bases between them. CDR3 residues: CASSYSSEQGSYEQYF. CDR3 sequence (DNA): TGTGCCAGCAGTTACTCGAGTGAGCAGGGTTCCTACGAGCAGTACTTC.

The rearrangement joins TRBV28 to TRBJ1-5, with 10 bases matching TRBD1. The CDR3 sequence is 17 residues long. Losses at the gene ends were 5 bases for V and 6 bases for J; bases not matched to a gene: 13. The germline CDR1 and CDR2 sequences are MDHEN and SYDVKM. DNA for the CDR3: TGTGCCAGCAGTCGACGACAGGGGGCGCGGGGGATTCAGCCCCAGCATTTT. This gives the protein CASSRRQGARGIQPQHF.

As to this clone: Compared with germline, one end of the junction differs, possibly owing to a read error. The chain uses TRBV28 and TRBJ2-5, with 10 bases identical to TRBD1. CDR1 is MDHEN and CDR2 is SYDVKM in the germline V gene. CDR3 length: 16 amino acids. The CDR3 sequence: CASTLGTGVRGETQYF. CDR3 DNA sequence: TGTGCCAGCACTTTAGGGACAGGGGTTCGTGGGGAGACCCAGTACTTC. The variable domain in full, with the rest retrieved from reference TRBV28 and TRBJ2-5, is DVKVTQSSRYLVKRTGEKVFLECVQDMDHENMFWYRQDPGLGLRLIYFSYDVKMKEKGDIPEGYSVSREKKERFSLILESASTNQTSMYLCASTLGTGVRGETQYFGPGTRLLVL.

V usage is TRBV9 and J usage is TRBJ1-6, with D perhaps matching TRBD1 (5 bases). Trimming left V 1 base short and J 9 bases short, with 14 bases between. Per the germline V gene, CDR1 is SGDLS and CDR2 is YYNGEE. This CDR3 region has 15 residues. Here the CDR3 DNA reads TGTGCCAGCAGCGTAACCGGCGTTCAGGGTTCACCCCTCCACTTT. It translates to CASSVTGVQGSPLHF.

This sequence joins TRBV29-1 and TRBJ1-1; D is perhaps TRBD1 (6 bases). The CDR3 is made up of 13 amino acids. CDR1 is SQVTM and CDR2 is ANQGSEA in the germline V gene. Trimming removed 3 bases at V and 5 bases at J, with 13 bases between. For the CDR3, the DNA is TGCAGCGTTGACGGGCCCCAGGGGACTGAAGCTTTCTTT. It specifies CSVDGPQGTEAFF.

This chain uses TRBV11-3 with TRBJ2-3; 9 positions agree with TRBD2. The V and J ends lost 6 bases and 1 base, in that order; junction bases with no gene match: 2. The CDR3 covers 14 residues. Germline assignment: CDR1 SGHNT and CDR2 YENEEA. CDR3 protein: CASRRTSGTDTQYF. DNA of the CDR3: TGTGCCAGCAGACGGACTAGCGGCACAGATACGCAGTATTTT.

This clone was seen once. The chain has TRBV2 and TRBJ2-2, with a tentative D call TRBD1 (5 bases). CDR3 length: 15 residues. Per the germline V gene, CDR1 is SNHLY and CDR2 is FYNNEI. Deletions cut 2 bases from V and 5 bases from J, with 12 bases between. The CDR3, as DNA: TGTGCCAGCAGTGAAAATGGGGCAGGGACCGGGGAGCTGTTTTTT. Protein product: CASSENGAGTGELFF.

The V and J genes are TRBV19 and TRBJ1-5, with 7 bases matching TRBD1. Trimming took 6 bases from V and 7 from J; bases not matched to a gene: 9. This CDR3 region has 14 residues. The germline gives CDR1 LNHDA, CDR2 SQIVND (reference sequence). The CDR3 region has the DNA TGTGCCAGTAGCCCTGACAGGGTTCAACAGCCCCAGCATTTT. Amino acids: CASSPDRVQQPQHF.

This sequence joins TRBV9 and TRBJ1-3; no definite D call. Trimming shortened V by 7 bases and J by 0 bases, and 14 bases separated the two germline ends. The CDR3 extends over 15 amino acids. CDR1 and CDR2 (germline): SGDLS, YYNGEE. The CDR3 region is CASSPRGDSGNTIYF. In DNA, the CDR3 is TGTGCCAGCTCACCACGGGGTGACTCTGGAAACACCATATATTTT.

The rearrangement uses TRBV11-2 and TRBJ2-2; D remains unclear. The V and J ends lost 2 bases and 6 bases respectively, with 10 bases between them. The CDR3 has 14 amino acids. The germline CDR1 and CDR2 sequences are SGHAT and FQNNGV. In DNA form, the CDR3 reads TGTGCCAGCAGCTTATGGATGGCGGCCGGGGAGCTGTTTTTT. It yields the protein CASSLWMAAGELFF.

The rearrangement uses TRBV5-1 and TRBJ2-2; 7 bases align to TRBD1. CDR3 length: 14 amino acids. CDR1 is SGHRS, CDR2 YFSETQ, per germline. V shed 5 bases, J shed 7 bases, and the junction held 8 bases outside the gene matches. The CDR3 DNA is TGCGCCAGCAGATTCAGGGGGTATGGCGGGGAGCTGTTTTTT. Its translation is CASRFRGYGGELFF.

CDR3: CASSPRDRGRPLHF. For the CDR3, the DNA is TGTGCCAGCAGCCCCAGGGACAGAGGTAGACCCCTCCACTTT. This sequence joins TRBV7-8 and TRBJ1-6, with 7 bases matching TRBD1. The CDR3 has 14 residues. The V segment lost 5 bases and the J segment 12 bases; nucleotides outside the gene matches: 10. CDR1 SGHVS and CDR2 FQNEAQ come from the germline V gene.

This chain links TRBV7-9 with TRBJ2-2; no clear D gene. The CDR3 totals 14 residues. Between the trimmed V and J ends, which lost 5 bases and 1 base, there was a span of 8 bases. CDR1 SEHNR and CDR2 FQNEAQ come from the germline V gene (reference sequence). CDR3 region: CASSPGLNTGELFF. CDR3 in DNA: TGTGCCAGCAGCCCGGGTCTGAACACCGGGGAGCTGTTTTTT.

The rearrangement links TRBV27 to TRBJ2-7; no firm D call. The CDR3 contains 15 residues. V dropped 8 bases and J dropped 0 bases, with 17 bases sitting between them. The germline CDR1 and CDR2 sequences are MNHEY and SMNVEV (reference sequence). CDR3 in amino acids: CASPGRDKSSYEQYV. CDR3 DNA: TGTGCCAGCCCAGGTAGAGACAAGAGCTCCTACGAGCAGTACGTC.

This rearrangement joins TRBV2 to TRBJ2-2; no definite D call. The germline V and J ends were trimmed by 5 bases and 1 base, with 8 bases remaining between them. The CDR3 spans 14 residues. The germline gives CDR1 SNHLY, CDR2 FYNNEI. CDR3 DNA: TGTGCCAGCAGTCCCCGAGGGAACACCGGGGAGCTGTTTTTT. Translated: CASSPRGNTGELFF.

This sequence joins TRBV4-3 and TRBJ1-2; D perhaps matches TRBD1 (5 bases). Germline assignment: CDR1 LGHNA and CDR2 YSLEER. The CDR3 has 15 residues. V was trimmed by 3 bases and J by 5 bases, leaving 16 bases between them. In DNA form, the CDR3 reads TGCGCCAGCAGCCAGCTTTCCCCGGGGGGTTATGGCTACACCTTC. This codes for CASSQLSPGGYGYTF.

CDR3: CSARLYGELFF. CDR3 DNA sequence: TGCAGTGCTAGACTCTACGGGGAGCTGTTTTTT. The chain carries TRBV20-1 and TRBJ2-2, with D unresolved. The CDR3 is 11 amino acids. The germline V and J ends were trimmed by 2 bases and 7 bases, with 5 bases remaining between them. CDR1 and CDR2 (germline): DFQATT, SNEGSKA (reference sequence).

The V gene is TRBV6-1, the J gene TRBJ2-7; tentative D call: TRBD2 (6 bases). V dropped 0 bases and J dropped 3 bases, with 9 bases sitting between them. The CDR3 spans 14 residues. From germline, CDR1 is MNHNS and CDR2 SASEGT. Here the CDR3 DNA reads TGTGCCAGCAGTGAAGCGCGGGGAAACTACGAGCAGTACGTC. Protein product: CASSEARGNYEQYV.

The chain is built from TRBV7-9 and TRBJ1-2; 7 bases map to TRBD1. With 1 base clipped from V and 8 bases from J, the junction kept 7 bases outside the gene matches. From germline, CDR1 is SEHNR and CDR2 FQNEAQ (reference sequence). This CDR3 has 14 amino acids. CDR3 DNA: TGTGCCAGCAGCTTAGTAGGTTCACAGGGGGGCTACACCTTC. It codes for CASSLVGSQGGYTF.

This clone came up a few times. The J gene is TRBJ2-3, the V gene TRBV4-2; tentative D call: TRBD1 (6 bases). V lost 0 bases and J 4 bases, leaving 11 bases between the germline ends. This CDR3 is built from 15 residues. Germline V gene lookup returns CDR1 LGHNA and CDR2 YNFKEQ. The CDR3 DNA reads TGTGCCAGCAGCCAAGAAGGGGGAATCGCAGATACGCAGTATTTT. Amino acids: CASSQEGGIADTQYF.

This sequence joins TRBV7-8 and TRBJ2-5, with a weak D call TRBD2 (6 bases). From germline, CDR1 is SGHVS and CDR2 FQNEAQ. V lost 4 bases, J lost 5 bases, and 20 bases lay in between. The CDR3 covers 16 residues. This chain's CDR3 is CASSSYNYAAGETQYF. CDR3 nucleotides: TGTGCCAGCAGCTCATATAACTACGCGGCGGGGGAGACCCAGTACTTC. Drawing the rest from reference TRBV7-8 and TRBJ2-5, the complete variable domain is GAGVSQSPRYKVAKRGQDVALRCDPISGHVSLFWYQQALGQGPEFLTYFQNEAQLDKSGLPSDRFFAERPEGSVSTLKIQRTQQEDSAVYLCASSSYNYAAGETQYFGPGTRLLVL.

The chain employs TRBV11-2 and TRBJ1-5, with D perhaps TRBD1 (6 bases). The CDR3 extends over 14 amino acids. CDR1 and CDR2 (germline): SGHAT, FQNNGV. V lost 1 base and J 7 bases, leaving 11 bases between the germline ends. DNA of the CDR3: TGTGCCAGCAGCTTAGGGGGGCGGAGGCAGCCCCAGCATTTT. It yields the protein CASSLGGRRQPQHF.

The rearrangement uses TRBV5-1 and TRBJ2-4, with D maybe TRBD2 (5 bases). This CDR3 has 17 residues. Germline CDR1 is SGHRS and CDR2 is YFSETQ. The germline V and J ends were trimmed by 3 bases and 0 bases, with 16 bases remaining between them. For the CDR3, the DNA is TGCGCCAGCAGCTCTTCGGTGAGCGGCCTAGCCAAAAACATTCAGTACTTC. Translating it yields CASSSSVSGLAKNIQYF.

The rearrangement joins TRBV7-9 to TRBJ2-5; D ambiguous. This CDR3 region has 12 residues. Germline V CDR1 and CDR2: SEHNR, FQNEAQ (reference sequence). The V end lost 3 bases, the J end lost 5 bases, and 7 bases lay between the germline ends. CDR3 nucleotides: TGTGCCAGCAGCTTCTCCGAGGAGACCCAGTACTTC. It specifies CASSFSEETQYF.

The chain is built from TRBV7-2 and TRBJ1-1; D possibly corresponds to TRBD1 (6 bases). CDR3 length: 16 residues. Trimming cost V 5 bases and J 6 bases, with 22 bases left between them. The germline V gene encodes CDR1 SGHTA and CDR2 FQGNSA. The CDR3 loop is CASSPFSHRVVAEAFF. Written as DNA, the CDR3 is TGTGCCAGCAGCCCCTTCTCCCACAGGGTGGTGGCTGAAGCTTTCTTT.

The chain has TRBV11-3 and TRBJ1-3, with D possibly TRBD2 on 6 matching bases. The J call may be faulty, since TRBJ2-2 better matches the DNA end. Germline lookup yields CDR1 SGHNT and CDR2 YENEEA. This CDR3 spans 15 amino acids. The CDR3 spells CASSLAGEGTGELFF. The CDR3 DNA follows: TGTGCCAGCAGCTTAGCGGGAGAAGGGACCGGGGAGCTGTTTTTT.

In this sample, this clone turned up a few times. The rearrangement joins TRBV4-1 to TRBJ2-1; D call uncertain. Trimming stripped 2 bases from V and 1 base from J, with 9 bases between. From germline, CDR1 is MGHRA and CDR2 YSYEKL. The CDR3 sequence is 15 residues long. As DNA, the CDR3 is TGCGCCAGCAGCCAACAGGTCGAATCCTACAATGAGCAGTTCTTC. Protein product: CASSQQVESYNEQFF.

This chain uses TRBV10-3 with TRBJ2-3; TRBD2 matches 9 bases. The CDR3 is 15 residues long. Trimming cost V 6 bases and J 5 bases; bases outside gene matches: 9. Germline CDR1 ENHRY, CDR2 SYGVKD. The CDR3 spells CAIRPSGAGGDTQYF. The CDR3 DNA follows: TGTGCCATCAGGCCTAGCGGGGCGGGTGGAGATACGCAGTATTTT.

This chain uses TRBV4-3 with TRBJ2-5; 7 nucleotides line up with TRBD1. The length of the CDR3 is 14 residues. The ends lost 0 bases at V and 5 bases at J; junction bases unmatched: 3. From germline, CDR1 is LGHNA and CDR2 YSLEER. The chain's CDR3 is CASSQEGGRETQYF. CDR3 sequence (DNA): TGCGCCAGCAGCCAAGAAGGGGGCAGGGAGACCCAGTACTTC.

The CDR3 sequence: CASSFSGNYGYTF. The CDR3 DNA reads TGTGCCAGCAGCTTCTCAGGGAACTATGGCTACACCTTC. The rearrangement links TRBV6-5 to TRBJ1-2, with D possibly TRBD1 on 5 matching bases. The germline V gene has CDR1 MNHEY and CDR2 SVGAGI. This CDR3 is 13 amino acids long. V shed 6 bases and J shed 2 bases, with 10 bases lying between them.